The T cell receptor (beta chain) described here comes from a study of T cells in Graves' hyperthyroidism and ophthalmopathy. RNA transcripts were the template for amplifying TCR beta CDR3 regions. HTBI primers were used for first-round RT-PCR of the TCR CDR3. MiXCR, run by TCRdb on the multiplex PCR reads, gives a single entry per CDR3 protein. The sample shows roughly 560,000 distinct CDR3 sequences, 14% to 15% of them seen only once. Trimming took 2 bases from V and 0 from J, leaving 5 bases between them. Germline V gives CDR1 MNHEY, CDR2 SMNVEV (reference sequence). The CDR3 is made up of 13 amino acids. This clonotype came up many times.

This chain joins TRBV27 and TRBJ2-7, with D unresolved. The TCR originated in a woman between 40 and 55 years old with Graves' ophthalmopathy. Material: blood. The CDR3 sequence is CASSLQYSYEQYF. CDR3 coding DNA: TGTGCCAGCAGTTTACAGTACTCCTACGAGCAGTACTTC.